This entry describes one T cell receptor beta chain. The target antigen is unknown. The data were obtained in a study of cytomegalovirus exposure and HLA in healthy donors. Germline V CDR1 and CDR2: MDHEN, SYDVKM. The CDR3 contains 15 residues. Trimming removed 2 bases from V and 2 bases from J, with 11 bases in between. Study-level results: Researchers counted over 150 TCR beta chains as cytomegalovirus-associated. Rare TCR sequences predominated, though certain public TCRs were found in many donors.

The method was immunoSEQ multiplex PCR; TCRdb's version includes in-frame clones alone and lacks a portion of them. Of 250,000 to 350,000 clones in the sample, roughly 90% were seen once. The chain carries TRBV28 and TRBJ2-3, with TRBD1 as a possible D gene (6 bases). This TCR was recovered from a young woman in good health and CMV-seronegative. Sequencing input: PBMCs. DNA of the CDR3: TGTGCCAGCAGTTTAACAGGGAGAGACACAGATACGCAGTATTTT. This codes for CASSLTGRDTDTQYF.